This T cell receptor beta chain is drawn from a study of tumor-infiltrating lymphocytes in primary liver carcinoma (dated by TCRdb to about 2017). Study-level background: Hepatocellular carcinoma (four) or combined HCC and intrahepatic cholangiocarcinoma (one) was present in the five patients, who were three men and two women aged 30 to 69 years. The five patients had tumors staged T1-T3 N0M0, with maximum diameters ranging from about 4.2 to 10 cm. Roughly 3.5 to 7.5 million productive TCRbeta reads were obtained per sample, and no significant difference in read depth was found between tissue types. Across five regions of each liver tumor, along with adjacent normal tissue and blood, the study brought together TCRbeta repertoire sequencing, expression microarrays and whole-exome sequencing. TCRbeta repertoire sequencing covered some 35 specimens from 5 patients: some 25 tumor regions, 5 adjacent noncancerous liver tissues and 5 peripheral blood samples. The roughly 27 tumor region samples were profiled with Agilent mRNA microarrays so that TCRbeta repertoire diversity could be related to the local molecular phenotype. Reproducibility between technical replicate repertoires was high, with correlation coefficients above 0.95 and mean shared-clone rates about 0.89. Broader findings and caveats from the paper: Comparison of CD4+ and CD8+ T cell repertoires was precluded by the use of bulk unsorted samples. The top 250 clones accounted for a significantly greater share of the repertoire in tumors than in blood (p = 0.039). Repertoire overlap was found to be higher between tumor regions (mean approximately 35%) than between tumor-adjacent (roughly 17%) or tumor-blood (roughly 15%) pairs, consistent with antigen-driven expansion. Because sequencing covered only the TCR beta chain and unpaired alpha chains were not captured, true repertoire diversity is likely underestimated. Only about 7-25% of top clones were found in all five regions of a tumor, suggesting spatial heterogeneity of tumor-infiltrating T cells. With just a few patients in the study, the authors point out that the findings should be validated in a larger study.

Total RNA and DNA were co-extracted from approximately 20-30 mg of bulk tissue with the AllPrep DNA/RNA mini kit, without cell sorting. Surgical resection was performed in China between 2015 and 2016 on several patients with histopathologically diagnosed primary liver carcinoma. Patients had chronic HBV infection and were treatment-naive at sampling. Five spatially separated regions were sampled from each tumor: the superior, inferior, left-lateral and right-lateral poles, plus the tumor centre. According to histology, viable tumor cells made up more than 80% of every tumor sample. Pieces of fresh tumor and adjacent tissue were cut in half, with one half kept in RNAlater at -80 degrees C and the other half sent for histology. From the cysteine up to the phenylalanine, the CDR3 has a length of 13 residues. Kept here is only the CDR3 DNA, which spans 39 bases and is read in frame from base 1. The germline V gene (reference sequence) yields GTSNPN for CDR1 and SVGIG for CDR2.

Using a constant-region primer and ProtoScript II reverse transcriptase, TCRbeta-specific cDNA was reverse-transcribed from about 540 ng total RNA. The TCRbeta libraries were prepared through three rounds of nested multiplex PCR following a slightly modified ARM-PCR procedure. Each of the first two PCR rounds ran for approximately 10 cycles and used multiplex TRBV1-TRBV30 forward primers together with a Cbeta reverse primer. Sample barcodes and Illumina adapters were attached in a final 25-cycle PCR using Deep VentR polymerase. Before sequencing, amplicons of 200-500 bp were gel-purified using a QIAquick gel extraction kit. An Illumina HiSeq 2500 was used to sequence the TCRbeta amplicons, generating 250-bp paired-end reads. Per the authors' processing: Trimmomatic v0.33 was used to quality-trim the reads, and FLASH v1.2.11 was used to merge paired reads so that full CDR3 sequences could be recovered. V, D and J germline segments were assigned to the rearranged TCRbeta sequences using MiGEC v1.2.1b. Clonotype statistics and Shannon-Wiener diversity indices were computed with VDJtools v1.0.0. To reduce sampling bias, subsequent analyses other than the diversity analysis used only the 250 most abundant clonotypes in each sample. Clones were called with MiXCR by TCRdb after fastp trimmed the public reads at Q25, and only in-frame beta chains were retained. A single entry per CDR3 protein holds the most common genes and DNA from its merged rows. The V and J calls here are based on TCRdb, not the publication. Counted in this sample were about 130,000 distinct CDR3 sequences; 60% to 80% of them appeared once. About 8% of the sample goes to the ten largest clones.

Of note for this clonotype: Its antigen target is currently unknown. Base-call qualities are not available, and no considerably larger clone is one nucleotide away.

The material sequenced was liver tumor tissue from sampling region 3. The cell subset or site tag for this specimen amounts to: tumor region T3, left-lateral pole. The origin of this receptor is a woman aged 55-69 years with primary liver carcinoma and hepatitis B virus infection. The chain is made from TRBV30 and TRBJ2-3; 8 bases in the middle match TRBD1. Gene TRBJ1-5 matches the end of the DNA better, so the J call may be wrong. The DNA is TGTGCCTGGAGTGCCAGGGGGCCAGATACACAGCATTTT. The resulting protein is CAWSARGPDTQHF.